This section outlines one TCR beta chain sequence together with its context. Its antigen is still unknown. Germline CDR1 and CDR2: MDHEN and SYDVKM. The V end lost 7 bases, the J end lost 4 bases, and 13 bases lay between the germline ends. The CDR3 has 14 amino acids. Each donor's status was that of a healthy bone marrow donor. This record belongs to a study of cytomegalovirus exposure and HLA in healthy donors. Study-level points and caveats: Reportedly, diagnosis of cytomegalovirus status by the classifier showed high specificity and sensitivity.

The PCR employed 60 Vbeta primers together with 13 Jbeta primers. Data came from immunoSEQ multiplex PCR; TCRdb stores just in-frame clones and leaves some out. Counted here are around 120,000 clones, around four fifths occurring once; the ten biggest clones make up around 30%. The sample comprised PBMCs. This sequence joins TRBV28 and TRBJ1-4; D is unclear. This TCR was sampled from a man in his fifties or sixties in good health and CMV-seropositive. CDR3: CASTGGVFNEKLFF. The CDR3, as DNA: TGTGCCAGCACCGGCGGGGTTTTTAATGAAAAACTGTTTTTT.